This T cell receptor beta chain was captured in a study of beta chain features in type 1 diabetes. Study observations and caveats: More deletions and fewer insertions at VDJ junctions were seen in type 1 diabetes patients. Across all four CD4+ subsets, people with type 1 diabetes showed modestly shorter TCRB CDR3s.

This clone was seen a handful of times. Antigen specificity is unknown. The CDR3 totals 17 residues. The germline CDR1 and CDR2 sequences are MGHRA and YSYEKL. V was clipped by 4 bases and J by 2 bases; unmatched bases: 10. Expressed TCRB transcripts were sequenced because the entire RNA isolate underwent reverse transcription. Produced via immunoSEQ multiplex PCR; TCRdb's table is partial and in-frame only. The data show hundreds of thousands of clones, over 9.5% seen once. This TCR came from a woman aged 18-35 years with type 1 diabetes. The sample consisted of naive CD4+ T cells from blood. V and J are TRBV4-1 and TRBJ2-7, with 11 bases matching TRBD2. This CDR3 is CASSRQPLAGDAYEQYF. The CDR3 DNA is TGCGCCAGCAGCCGACAGCCACTAGCGGGGGACGCCTACGAGCAGTACTTC.